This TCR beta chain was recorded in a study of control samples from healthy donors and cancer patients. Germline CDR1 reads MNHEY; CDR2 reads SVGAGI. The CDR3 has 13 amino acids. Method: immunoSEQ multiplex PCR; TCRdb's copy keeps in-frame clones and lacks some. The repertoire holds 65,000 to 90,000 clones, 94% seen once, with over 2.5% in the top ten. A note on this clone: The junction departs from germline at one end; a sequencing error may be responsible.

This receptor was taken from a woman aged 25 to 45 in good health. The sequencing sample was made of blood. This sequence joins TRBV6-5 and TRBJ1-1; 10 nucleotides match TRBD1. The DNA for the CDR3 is TGTGCCAGCAGTCCCCCGGGACAGGGGATTCGAGTGTTT. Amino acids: CASSPPGQGIRVF.